The rows below give T cell receptor beta chains drawn from one sample of a study of T cell repertoires in cytomegalovirus infection. Their antigens are not known. TCRdb called the reads again in MiXCR, with one record for every CDR3 protein. The table has 830,000 or so distinct CDR3 sequences, over 25% seen once; the top ten hold 12%. The material was cultured CD8+ T cells from PBMCs, obtained from culture after CMV antigen stimulation. The receptor set was obtained from a human donor in good health (CMV status not recorded). Some clones in this sample may be carry-over from other donors' samples. CDR3s include the opening cysteine and the closing phenylalanine or tryptophan. The D gene is left open where the match is weak. Clone size appears in some rows only: once, few, many, or a class for an expanded clone.

v_gene: TRBV6-5
abundance: few
d_gene: .
j_gene: TRBJ2-5
CDR3nt: TGTGCCAGCAGTCTTACCCTCGGAGCGTGGAAGACCCAGTACTTC
CDR3aa: CASSLTLGAWKTQYF

v_gene: TRBV12-5
abundance: .
d_gene: .
j_gene: TRBJ2-5
CDR3nt: TGTGCTAGTGGTTTGGTAACGGGGGGCTCCTACCGTCAAGAGACCCAGTACTTC
CDR3aa: CASGLVTGGSYRQETQYF

v_gene: TRBV7-2
abundance: .
d_gene: .
j_gene: TRBJ1-2
CDR3nt: TGTGCCAGCACCCCCGGACCGGGTTTGGGCTACACCTTC
CDR3aa: CASTPGPGLGYTF

v_gene: TRBV19
abundance: many
d_gene: .
j_gene: TRBJ1-1
CDR3nt: TGTGCCAGTAGTATAGGGGAGAACACTGAAGCTTTCTTT
CDR3aa: CASSIGENTEAFF

v_gene: TRBV5-1
abundance: .
d_gene: .
j_gene: TRBJ1-1
CDR3nt: TGCGCCAGCAGCTTGGTTGGGAAGCGGGACACTGAAGCTTTCTTT
CDR3aa: CASSLVGKRDTEAFF

v_gene: TRBV7-9
abundance: once
d_gene: TRBD1
j_gene: TRBJ2-2
CDR3nt: TGTGCCAGCAAGGGTGCCGGGACAGCCATTAACACCGGGGAGCTGTTTTTT
CDR3aa: CASKGAGTAINTGELFF

v_gene: TRBV15
abundance: .
d_gene: .
j_gene: TRBJ2-7
CDR3nt: TGTGCCACCAGCGGGACACAAGGGTACGAGCAGTACTTC
CDR3aa: CATSGTQGYEQYF

v_gene: TRBV27
abundance: many
d_gene: .
j_gene: TRBJ2-1
CDR3nt: TGTGCCAGCATCAAGAGAGGCAGGGGCTACTACAATGAGCAGTTCTTC
CDR3aa: CASIKRGRGYYNEQFF

v_gene: TRBV2
abundance: few
d_gene: TRBD2
j_gene: TRBJ2-5
CDR3nt: TGTGCCAGCAGGGCCATAAGCGGGGGGGCGAGGGCCCAGTACTTC
CDR3aa: CASRAISGGARAQYF

v_gene: TRBV7-6
abundance: .
d_gene: TRBD1
j_gene: TRBJ1-5
CDR3nt: TGTGCCAGCAGCTTAGAACAGGGGGATTACAATCAGCCCCAGCATTTT
CDR3aa: CASSLEQGDYNQPQHF

v_gene: TRBV12-3/TRBV12-4
abundance: many
d_gene: TRBD1
j_gene: TRBJ2-3
CDR3nt: TGTGCCAGCAGCCCGGGACAGGGTTTCGGGACAGATACGCAGTATTTT
CDR3aa: CASSPGQGFGTDTQYF

v_gene: TRBV7-8
abundance: many
d_gene: .
j_gene: TRBJ1-5
CDR3nt: TGTGCCAGCAGCCCGGGGGGGCAGCCCCAGCATTTT
CDR3aa: CASSPGGQPQHF

v_gene: TRBV2
abundance: .
d_gene: TRBD1
j_gene: TRBJ1-6
CDR3nt: TGTGCCAGCAGTGACAGGGGGCAGGGGTTAGGGAGTTCACCCCTCCACTTT
CDR3aa: CASSDRGQGLGSSPLHF

v_gene: TRBV7-9
abundance: few
d_gene: TRBD1
j_gene: TRBJ1-5
CDR3nt: TGTGCCAGCAGCTTAGAGGCGCCCACAGGGGAGGACGGCAATCAGCCCCAGCATTTT
CDR3aa: CASSLEAPTGEDGNQPQHF

v_gene: TRBV7-6
abundance: few
d_gene: .
j_gene: TRBJ2-2
CDR3nt: TGTGCCAGCAGCTTCCCCGGGTCAGACACCGGGGAGCTGTTTTTT
CDR3aa: CASSFPGSDTGELFF

v_gene: TRBV7-9
abundance: few
d_gene: TRBD2
j_gene: TRBJ2-5
CDR3nt: TGTGCCAGCAGCTTAGCGCGTGCTCTGGCGGGGGGCTGGGAGACCCAGTACTTC
CDR3aa: CASSLARALAGGWETQYF

v_gene: TRBV6-2/TRBV6-3
abundance: many
d_gene: .
j_gene: TRBJ1-5
CDR3nt: TGTGCCAGCAGTTACGTCAGGGAACCGAATCAGCCCCAGCATTTT
CDR3aa: CASSYVREPNQPQHF

v_gene: TRBV7-2
abundance: many
d_gene: .
j_gene: TRBJ2-1
CDR3nt: TGTGCCAGCAGCTTAGGTATAGGCACTCCGAATGAGCAGTTCTTC
CDR3aa: CASSLGIGTPNEQFF

v_gene: TRBV4-1
abundance: many
d_gene: .
j_gene: TRBJ2-1
CDR3nt: TGCGCCAGCAGCCCCGGAACAGGGTTGAATGAGCAGTTCTTC
CDR3aa: CASSPGTGLNEQFF

v_gene: TRBV19
abundance: few
d_gene: .
j_gene: TRBJ1-5
CDR3nt: TGTGCCAGTAGTCTAAACCAGGGGTTTCTTCAGCCCCAGCATTTT
CDR3aa: CASSLNQGFLQPQHF

v_gene: TRBV12-3/TRBV12-4
abundance: few
d_gene: .
j_gene: TRBJ1-2
CDR3nt: TGTGCCAGCAGTTTCGGGATGACTGGTTATGGCTACACCTTC
CDR3aa: CASSFGMTGYGYTF

v_gene: TRBV7-2
abundance: many
d_gene: .
j_gene: TRBJ1-1
CDR3nt: TGTGCCAGCAGCTTAATTCAAGGGGGGAGAACTGAAGCTTTCTTT
CDR3aa: CASSLIQGGRTEAFF

v_gene: TRBV7-2
abundance: .
d_gene: TRBD1
j_gene: TRBJ1-1
CDR3nt: TGTGCCAGCAGCTTACGACAGGGGGTGAACACTGAAGCTTTCTTT
CDR3aa: CASSLRQGVNTEAFF

v_gene: TRBV11-2
abundance: .
d_gene: .
j_gene: TRBJ1-2
CDR3nt: TGTGCCAGCGGGGCGGGGATCGACTATGGCTACACCTTC
CDR3aa: CASGAGIDYGYTF

v_gene: TRBV4-1
abundance: few
d_gene: TRBD1
j_gene: TRBJ2-1
CDR3nt: TGCGCCAGCAGCCACGCCGGGACAGGGAGCAATGAGCAGTTCTTC
CDR3aa: CASSHAGTGSNEQFF

v_gene: TRBV19
abundance: few
d_gene: .
j_gene: TRBJ1-4
CDR3nt: TGTGCCAGTAGTATATATAAGGAAATCCGTGCAACTAATGAAAAACTGTTTTTT
CDR3aa: CASSIYKEIRATNEKLFF

v_gene: TRBV12-3/TRBV12-4
abundance: .
d_gene: TRBD2
j_gene: TRBJ2-2
CDR3nt: TGTGCCAGCACCCAAATAGCGGGGGGGAACACCGGGGAGCTGTTTTTT
CDR3aa: CASTQIAGGNTGELFF

v_gene: TRBV2
abundance: few
d_gene: TRBD2
j_gene: TRBJ2-3
CDR3nt: TGTGCCAGCAGTGAACAAGTAGCGGGGGTAGGAGATACGCAGTATTTT
CDR3aa: CASSEQVAGVGDTQYF

v_gene: TRBV28
abundance: .
d_gene: .
j_gene: TRBJ2-1
CDR3nt: TGTGCCAGCTTCTGGCCAGCCTACAATGAGCAGTTCTTC
CDR3aa: CASFWPAYNEQFF

v_gene: TRBV10-3
abundance: few
d_gene: TRBD1
j_gene: TRBJ2-7
CDR3nt: TGTGCCATCAGTGAGTATTCCTCCGGGACAGGGGACTACGAGCAGTACTTC
CDR3aa: CAISEYSSGTGDYEQYF

v_gene: TRBV2
abundance: few
d_gene: .
j_gene: TRBJ2-5
CDR3nt: TGTGCCAGCAGTGAATACAGGGACCAAGAGACCCAGTACTTC
CDR3aa: CASSEYRDQETQYF

v_gene: TRBV6-8
abundance: .
d_gene: TRBD1
j_gene: TRBJ2-1
CDR3nt: TGTGCCAGCAGTCGGACAGGGCGTGAGCAGTTCTTC
CDR3aa: CASSRTGREQFF

v_gene: TRBV4-1
abundance: .
d_gene: .
j_gene: TRBJ2-2
CDR3nt: TGCGCCAGCAGCCAAGTTGGGGGGGCAACCGGGGAGCTGTTTTTT
CDR3aa: CASSQVGGATGELFF

v_gene: TRBV6-6
abundance: .
d_gene: TRBD1
j_gene: TRBJ1-4
CDR3nt: TGTGCCAGCAGTATACAAGACAGGGCCTTATATGAAAAACTGTTTTTT
CDR3aa: CASSIQDRALYEKLFF

v_gene: TRBV4-3
abundance: many
d_gene: .
j_gene: TRBJ2-1
CDR3nt: TGCGCCAGCAGCCAGGGGGATGTCGGTGAGCAGTTCTTC
CDR3aa: CASSQGDVGEQFF

v_gene: TRBV7-2
abundance: many
d_gene: TRBD2
j_gene: TRBJ2-1
CDR3nt: TGTGCCAGCAGCTTAGAGCGGGGCGGGAGGGAAGAGCAGTTCTTC
CDR3aa: CASSLERGGREEQFF

v_gene: TRBV20-1
abundance: few
d_gene: .
j_gene: TRBJ1-1
CDR3nt: TGCAGTGCTAGTGAGGGATTGAACACTGAAGCTTTCTTT
CDR3aa: CSASEGLNTEAFF

v_gene: TRBV7-6
abundance: few
d_gene: TRBD1
j_gene: TRBJ1-6
CDR3nt: TGTGCCAGCAGCATAGAACAGGGGGGCTCACCCCTCCACTTT
CDR3aa: CASSIEQGGSPLHF

v_gene: TRBV27
abundance: few
d_gene: .
j_gene: TRBJ1-5
CDR3nt: TGTGCCAGCAGTTTATTAGGGGCAGATAGCAATCAGCCCCAGCATTTT
CDR3aa: CASSLLGADSNQPQHF

v_gene: TRBV6-6
abundance: .
d_gene: TRBD1
j_gene: TRBJ2-1
CDR3nt: TGTGCCAGCAGTTACTCCTCATCCCCGGGACAGGGGCATGAGCAGTTCTTC
CDR3aa: CASSYSSSPGQGHEQFF

v_gene: TRBV7-1
abundance: once
d_gene: .
j_gene: TRBJ1-3
CDR3nt: TGTGCCAGCAGCCCCCGGAACGGAAACACCATATATTTT
CDR3aa: CASSPRNGNTIYF

v_gene: TRBV7-8
abundance: .
d_gene: TRBD1
j_gene: TRBJ2-7
CDR3nt: TGTGCCAGCAGCTTAGAATGGGACAGGGCCTACGAGCAGTACTTC
CDR3aa: CASSLEWDRAYEQYF

v_gene: TRBV2
abundance: .
d_gene: .
j_gene: TRBJ2-5
CDR3nt: TGTGCCAGCAGTGAAGCGCTTTGGGGGGAAGAGACCCAGTACTTC
CDR3aa: CASSEALWGEETQYF

v_gene: TRBV27
abundance: .
d_gene: .
j_gene: TRBJ2-1
CDR3nt: TGTGCCAGCAGTAATGGGGGCACCCTTTACAATGAGCAGTTCTTC
CDR3aa: CASSNGGTLYNEQFF

v_gene: TRBV12-3/TRBV12-4
abundance: .
d_gene: TRBD1
j_gene: TRBJ1-2
CDR3nt: TGTGCCAGCAGTTCCTTTAGATCAGGGGGCCAGGGTGGCTACACCTTC
CDR3aa: CASSSFRSGGQGGYTF

v_gene: TRBV5-6
abundance: .
d_gene: .
j_gene: TRBJ2-5
CDR3nt: TGTGCCAGCAGCTCGAATAGGCGGCAGTACTTC
CDR3aa: CASSSNRRQYF

v_gene: TRBV28
abundance: .
d_gene: .
j_gene: TRBJ1-5
CDR3nt: TGTGCCAGCAGTTTCAGGTCGAGGGTGGGAAATCAGCCCCAGCATTTT
CDR3aa: CASSFRSRVGNQPQHF

v_gene: TRBV20-1
abundance: .
d_gene: .
j_gene: TRBJ2-4
CDR3nt: TGCAGTGCGCACATTTACCGGGAGCTCCTAGCCAAAAACATTCAGTACTTC
CDR3aa: CSAHIYRELLAKNIQYF

v_gene: TRBV27
abundance: once
d_gene: TRBD2
j_gene: TRBJ2-1
CDR3nt: TGTGCCAGCAGTTTATATAATGCGGGGGGGGACAATGAGCAGTTCTTC
CDR3aa: CASSLYNAGGDNEQFF

v_gene: TRBV5-1
abundance: few
d_gene: TRBD2
j_gene: TRBJ2-1
CDR3nt: TGCGCCAGCAGCTACGGACTAGCGGGGCACAATGAGCAGTTCTTC
CDR3aa: CASSYGLAGHNEQFF

v_gene: TRBV12-3/TRBV12-4
abundance: .
d_gene: TRBD1
j_gene: TRBJ1-2
CDR3nt: TGTGCCAGCACTGTGACAGGGACTCACTATTATGGCTACACCTTC
CDR3aa: CASTVTGTHYYGYTF

v_gene: TRBV6-6
abundance: .
d_gene: .
j_gene: TRBJ1-6
CDR3nt: TGTGCCAGCAGTTCCTCGGGTGGCGACCTGCCCCTCCACTTT
CDR3aa: CASSSSGGDLPLHF

v_gene: TRBV4-3
abundance: .
d_gene: .
j_gene: TRBJ2-5
CDR3nt: TGCGCCAGCAGCCAAGAAACTACCTCGGAGACCCAGTACTTC
CDR3aa: CASSQETTSETQYF

v_gene: TRBV5-6
abundance: .
d_gene: .
j_gene: TRBJ1-1
CDR3nt: TGTGCCAGCAGCTTTTTGTTGGGGGCGCGAACTGAAGCTTTCTTT
CDR3aa: CASSFLLGARTEAFF

v_gene: TRBV11-2
abundance: few
d_gene: TRBD1
j_gene: TRBJ2-2
CDR3nt: TGTGCCAGCAGCTTTACTCTCGGGACAGCGAACACCGGGGAGCTGTTTTTT
CDR3aa: CASSFTLGTANTGELFF

v_gene: TRBV7-9
abundance: few
d_gene: TRBD1
j_gene: TRBJ2-7
CDR3nt: TGTGCCAGCAGCGGGACAGAGACTACCTACGAGCAGTACTTC
CDR3aa: CASSGTETTYEQYF

v_gene: TRBV27
abundance: .
d_gene: .
j_gene: TRBJ1-1
CDR3nt: TGTGCCAGCAGTCTGTGCCCGACAGACGCGGCTTTCTTT
CDR3aa: CASSLCPTDAAFF

v_gene: TRBV11-2
abundance: few
d_gene: .
j_gene: TRBJ2-2
CDR3nt: TGTGCCAGCAGCTTAGTCACGAGAATCACCGGGGAGCTGTTTTTT
CDR3aa: CASSLVTRITGELFF